This TCR beta chain was identified during a study of blood T cells in healthy people across ages. A second PCR of 7 to 11 cycles used a sample-barcoded 5' primer and a J-beta primer mix. Paired-end reads containing CDR3 totaled no fewer than 2.5 million for each sample. TCRdb re-called the 5' RACE reads with MiXCR, one entry per CDR3 protein. The sample holds over 1.5 million distinct CDR3 sequences, 49% seen once. The sample holds a few counts of this clonotype. The antigen is unknown. V was cut by 1 base and J by 8 bases, with 14 bases left in between. CDR1 and CDR2 from the germline V gene are LGHNA and YNFKEQ. There are 14 residues in the CDR3. Study-wide results and limits: A strong correlation was seen between TCR beta diversity and naive T cell percentage. CMV status of donors was unknown, possibly confounding expanded clonotype changes. Naive CD4+ cells and diversity were both higher in long-lived donors than in aged donors.

The sequence came from a woman aged 40 to 50 in good health. The sequenced material came from blood. The gene calls are TRBV4-2 and TRBJ1-2; D call uncertain. This CDR3 is CASSQGAQLTGYTF. CDR3 in DNA: TGTGCCAGCAGCCAAGGAGCACAGCTGACGGGCTACACCTTC.